These T cell receptor beta chains were read from a single sample in a study of blood T cell repertoires in COVID-19. Profiled with immunoSEQ multiplex PCR; TCRdb holds only in-frame clones, not every one. The sample records some 51,000 clones, approximately 89% being singletons. The sequenced sample consisted of peripheral blood. The receptors derive from a man over 45 with acute or convalescent COVID-19. Both conserved end residues are part of each CDR3. D genes are given only for firm matches. Some rows mark clone size as missing; the rest say once, few, many or name a class of expanded clone.

clone_size	v_call	j_call	d_call	cdr3_aa	cdr3_nt
-	TRBV7-2	TRBJ2-1	TRBD2	CASSLAPLAGVYNEQFF	TGTGCCAGCAGCTTAGCCCCCCTAGCGGGGGTATACAATGAGCAGTTCTTC
-	TRBV11-2	TRBJ1-2	TRBD1	CASSPLRDRGPRGYGYTF	TGTGCCAGCAGCCCCCTTCGGGACAGGGGACCTCGGGGCTATGGCTACACCTTC
-	TRBV29-1	TRBJ1-1	TRBD1	CSGGQGNTEAFF	TGCAGCGGTGGACAGGGGAACACTGAAGCTTTCTTT
-	TRBV15	TRBJ1-3	-	CATSRDKYGGGSGNTIYF	TGTGCCACCAGCAGAGATAAGTATGGCGGCGGCTCTGGAAACACCATATATTTT
-	TRBV5-1	TRBJ1-4	-	CASSLAPQGPNEKLFF	TGCGCCAGCAGCTTGGCCCCCCAGGGCCCAAATGAAAAACTGTTTTTT
-	TRBV30	TRBJ1-4	-	CAWTVMNEKLFF	TGTGCCTGGACAGTAATGAATGAAAAACTGTTTTTT
-	TRBV5-6	TRBJ2-1	TRBD1	CASSMYRDRESYNEQFF	TGTGCCAGCAGCATGTACCGGGACAGAGAATCCTACAATGAGCAGTTCTTC
-	TRBV5-1	TRBJ2-1	TRBD1	CASSLGRQGALDEQFF	TGCGCCAGCAGCTTGGGTCGACAGGGGGCTTTGGATGAGCAGTTCTTC
-	TRBV19	TRBJ2-1	TRBD2	CASSPTSGGRNEQFF	TGTGCCAGTAGCCCTACTAGCGGGGGGCGGAATGAGCAGTTCTTC
-	TRBV3-1/TRBV3-2	TRBJ1-6	TRBD1	CASSQGDSNSPLHF	TGTGCCAGCAGCCAGGGGGACAGTAATTCACCCCTCCACTTT
-	TRBV28	TRBJ2-7	TRBD2	CASSLMGLASNYEQYF	TGTGCCAGCAGTTTAATGGGACTAGCATCCAACTACGAGCAGTACTTC
-	TRBV18	TRBJ1-1	TRBD1	CASSPGQGKNTEAFF	TGTGCCAGCTCACCAGGACAGGGGAAGAACACTGAAGCTTTCTTT
-	TRBV19	TRBJ1-6	TRBD1	CASSTTGTVTLHF	TGTGCCAGTAGTACCACCGGGACAGTGACCCTCCACTTT
once	TRBV5-1	TRBJ2-7	-	CASSLALSDEQYF	TGCGCCAGCAGCTTGGCACTTTCGGACGAGCAGTACTTC
once	TRBV9	TRBJ2-1	TRBD1	CASSDRGQDEQFF	TGTGCCAGCAGCGACAGGGGGCAGGATGAGCAGTTCTTC
-	TRBV19	TRBJ1-1	-	CASSTFPGANTEAFF	TGTGCCAGTAGTACATTTCCAGGGGCTAACACTGAAGCTTTCTTT
-	TRBV6-5	TRBJ2-7	TRBD1	CASTSAGQGAYEQYF	TGTGCCAGCACTTCCGCGGGACAGGGGGCCTACGAGCAGTACTTC